The 26 T cell receptor beta chains given below trace back to one sample, sequenced in a study of Ad26.COV2.S vaccination and SARS-CoV-2 variants. As to treatment: roughly 20 received Ad26.COV2.S at low or high dose, single or two shots; about 5 received placebo; per-sample allocation not given. The study sampled participants on day 63 after the first vaccine or placebo injection. TCRdb's table, derived via immunoSEQ multiplex PCR, lists solely in-frame clones and lacks some. The sample yields roughly 500,000 clones, around 90% seen once. Source: peripheral blood, taken in a trial of Ad26.COV2.S vaccine versus placebo. The receptors originated from a person aged 18-60 years who received the Ad26.COV2.S COVID-19 vaccine or a placebo.

This sequence joins TRBV4-3 and TRBJ2-3, with D uncertain. Germline V gives CDR1 LGHNA, CDR2 YSLEER. CDR3 length: 13 residues. V lost 0 bases and J 4 bases, leaving 5 bases between the germline ends. CDR3: CASSQDSPDTQYF. DNA for the CDR3: TGCGCCAGCAGCCAAGATTCCCCAGATACGCAGTATTTT.

The sample holds one count of this clone. The chain joins TRBV27 to TRBJ1-1; 7 bases agree with TRBD1. Germline loops: CDR1 MNHEY, CDR2 SMNVEV (reference sequence). The CDR3 extends over 16 amino acids. The trim removed 1 base at V and 1 base at J, leaving 6 bases unmatched. The CDR3 here is CASSLLSPGGNTEAFF. The CDR3 DNA sequence: TGTGCCAGCAGTTTATTGTCGCCAGGGGGGAACACTGAAGCTTTCTTT.

The rearrangement links TRBV10-3 to TRBJ1-2; D remains ambiguous. The CDR3 extends over 13 amino acids. Trimming cost V 5 bases and J 4 bases, with 11 bases left between them. From germline, CDR1 is ENHRY and CDR2 SYGVKD. The CDR3 here is CAISLDTPYGYTF. CDR3 bases: TGTGCCATCAGTTTAGACACCCCCTATGGCTACACCTTC.

The chain couples TRBV29-1 to TRBJ2-5; tentative D call: TRBD1 (5 bases). The germline gives CDR1 SQVTM, CDR2 ANQGSEA. This CDR3 region has 11 residues. V lost 7 bases and J 4 bases, leaving 10 bases between the germline ends. In DNA form, the CDR3 reads TGCAGCGCCCAGGGTGGAGAGACCCAGTACTTC. This encodes CSAQGGETQYF.

V is TRBV29-1 and J is TRBJ1-2; 9 bases map to TRBD1. Germline CDR1 reads SQVTM; CDR2 reads ANQGSEA. The CDR3 totals 14 residues. The V segment lost 3 bases and the J segment 8 bases; nucleotides outside the gene matches: 10. CDR3 DNA sequence: TGCAGCGTTGACCCGGACAGGGGTTTAAGCGGCTACACCTTC. Translating gives CSVDPDRGLSGYTF.

The V gene is TRBV7-9, the J gene TRBJ2-1, with 10 bases that match TRBD2. Germline trimming cut 3 bases from V and 5 bases from J; bases unmatched to any gene: 4. The CDR3 loop spans 15 amino acids. Germline V lookup: CDR1 SEHNR, CDR2 FQNEAQ (reference sequence). CDR3 in DNA: TGTGCCAGCAGCTTTGAGCGGGAGGGGAACAATGAGCAGTTCTTC. Its translation: CASSFEREGNNEQFF.

J is TRBJ2-4 and V is TRBV28, with a tentative D call TRBD2 (5 bases). This CDR3 is built from 15 residues. The V gene's germline CDR1 is MDHEN and CDR2 SYDVKM. With 2 bases removed from V and 1 base from J, the gap between germline ends came to 9 bases. CDR3: CASSLGWEAKNIQYF. The CDR3, as DNA: TGTGCCAGCAGTTTAGGGTGGGAGGCCAAAAACATTCAGTACTTC.

The genes are TRBV27 and TRBJ2-1; 8 bases map to TRBD2. The CDR3 is 15 amino acids. The germline V gene encodes CDR1 MNHEY and CDR2 SMNVEV (reference sequence). V lost 5 bases to trimming and J lost 4 bases; unmatched junction nucleotides: 7. The CDR3 DNA follows: TGTGCCAGCAGTGAGGGCGCTAGCGGGTACAATGAGCAGTTCTTC. It specifies CASSEGASGYNEQFF.

V usage is TRBV14 and J usage is TRBJ2-7, with D perhaps matching TRBD1 (6 bases). Trimming shortened V by 2 bases and J by 3 bases, and 11 bases separated the two germline ends. CDR1 and CDR2 from the germline V gene are SGHDN and FVKESK. The CDR3 runs to 14 residues. The CDR3 DNA is TGTGCCAGCAGCCAATGGGTCAGGGGCTACGAGCAGTACTTC. Protein sequence: CASSQWVRGYEQYF.

This clone was seen more than once but under ten times. The V call is TRBV10-3, the J call TRBJ2-2; 8 bases fit TRBD1. J was trimmed by 4 bases and V by 5 bases; bases with no gene match: 6. CDR3 size: 15 residues. Germline V CDR1 and CDR2: ENHRY, SYGVKD. In DNA form, the CDR3 reads TGTGCCATCAGTTTCGGACAGGGAGGCACCGGGGAGCTGTTTTTT. This sequence encodes CAISFGQGGTGELFF.

The V call is TRBV11-2, the J call TRBJ2-1; D gene unclear. Germline V lookup: CDR1 SGHAT, CDR2 FQNNGV. V was pared by 5 bases and J by 10 bases, with 27 bases between. CDR3 size: 17 residues. CDR3 coding DNA: TGTGCCAGCAGCCCCCCCCGAGATACGAAGCGACAACGGGAGCAGTTCTTC. Translated: CASSPPRDTKRQREQFF.

In this sample, this clone turned up once. The chain recombines TRBV2 with TRBJ2-4; D is unclear. The CDR3 consists of 13 residues. The germline V gene encodes CDR1 SNHLY and CDR2 FYNNEI. Trimming left V 6 bases short and J 1 base short, with 7 bases between. The CDR3 sequence: CASRLTAKNIQYF. DNA of the CDR3: TGTGCCAGCAGACTCACGGCCAAAAACATTCAGTACTTC.

The V gene is TRBV6-5, the J gene TRBJ1-1; D is possibly TRBD1 (5 bases). The CDR3 is 12 residues long. V shed 6 bases and J shed 11 bases, with 16 bases lying between them. The germline V gene encodes CDR1 MNHEY and CDR2 SVGAGI. DNA for the CDR3: TGTGCCAGCAGGAACCCGGGGGGAAGCGCTTTCTTT. This sequence encodes CASRNPGGSAFF.

V is TRBV10-1 and J is TRBJ2-1; TRBD2 matches 14 bases. Germline assignment: CDR1 WNHNN and CDR2 SYGVQD (reference sequence). This CDR3 spans 17 amino acids. V lost 9 bases and J lost 1; bases outside the gene matches: 8. The CDR3, as DNA: TGCGCCAGTGTGGGACTAGCGGGAGCCTTATCCTACAATGAGCAGTTCTTC. Protein product: CASVGLAGALSYNEQFF.

The CDR3 bases are TGTGCCAGCAGCTTTTCATGGACTAACAATGAGCAGTTCTTC. Its translation is CASSFSWTNNEQFF. The rearrangement uses TRBV7-2 and TRBJ2-1; D is perhaps TRBD2 (6 bases). Trimming pared 3 bases from V and 5 bases from J, leaving 11 bases between. Per germline, CDR1 SGHTA and CDR2 FQGNSA. The CDR3 extends over 14 amino acids.

The chain couples TRBV19 to TRBJ2-6; TRBD1 matches 7 bases. CDR3 length: 15 residues. V trimming: 4 bases; J trimming: 2 bases; junction bases outside the gene matches: 2. Germline V lookup: CDR1 LNHDA, CDR2 SQIVND (reference sequence). CDR3 bases: TGTGCCAGTAGTAGCACAGGGGCTGGGGCCAACGTCCTGACTTTC. It specifies CASSSTGAGANVLTF.

The table lists this clone with a few counts. The chain is built from TRBV5-4 and TRBJ1-2, with D possibly being TRBD1 (5 bases). This CDR3 comprises 16 residues. The V gene lost 2 bases and the J gene lost 5 bases, with 19 bases spanning the gap. Germline-derived CDR1 and CDR2 are SGHNT and YYREEE (reference sequence). CDR3 in amino acids: CASSFGLQRGRYGYTF. The DNA for the CDR3 is TGTGCCAGCAGCTTCGGTCTACAAAGGGGAAGATATGGCTACACCTTC.

The chain carries TRBV5-1 and TRBJ2-1; TRBD2 matches 9 bases. Losses at the gene ends were 1 base for V and 2 bases for J; bases not matched to a gene: 1. The CDR3 has 15 residues. Germline CDR1 and CDR2: SGHRS and YFSETQ. The CDR3 reads CASSLPSGTYNEQFF. Written as DNA, the CDR3 is TGCGCCAGCAGCTTGCCTAGCGGGACCTACAATGAGCAGTTCTTC.

As regards this clone: The sample contains more than one DNA sequence encoding this CDR3. V usage is TRBV3-1 (or the pseudogene TRBV3-2) and J usage is TRBJ2-1, with D possibly being TRBD2 (5 bases). The CDR3 has 15 amino acids. Per the germline V gene, CDR1 is LGHDT and CDR2 is YNNKEL (reference sequence). The germline V and J ends were trimmed by 4 bases and 0 bases, with 10 bases remaining between them. CDR3 loop: CASSPSGSSYNEQFF. The DNA of the CDR3 is TGTGCCAGCAGCCCTAGTGGGAGCTCCTACAATGAGCAGTTCTTC.

Regarding this clone: Different DNA sequences within this sample yield the same CDR3. The chain is built from TRBV9 and TRBJ1-1; D unresolved. The CDR3 consists of 13 residues. CDR1 is SGDLS, CDR2 YYNGEE, per germline. V lost 1 base to trimming and J lost 0 bases, with 4 bases between them. In DNA, the CDR3 is TGTGCCAGCAGCGTACTACTGAACACTGAAGCTTTCTTT. Translated, it gives CASSVLLNTEAFF.

The gene calls are TRBV27 and TRBJ2-7; D not resolved. The CDR3 has 14 amino acids. The V gene lost 7 bases and the J gene lost 1 base, with 14 bases spanning the gap. Germline CDR1 is MNHEY and CDR2 is SMNVEV (reference sequence). CDR3 in amino acids: CASKISSYSYEQYF. Written as DNA, the CDR3 is TGTGCCAGCAAGATATCGTCTTATTCCTACGAGCAGTACTTC.

The rearrangement links TRBV24-1 to TRBJ2-5; 11 positions match TRBD1. V shed 4 bases and J 5 bases; nucleotides not matched to a gene: 5. The CDR3 covers 15 residues. CDR1 and CDR2 from the germline V gene are KGHDR and SFDVKD. The CDR3, as DNA: TGTGCCACCAGTGACTACGGGACAGGGGGTGAGACCCAGTACTTC. It is translated as CATSDYGTGGETQYF.

This rearrangement joins TRBV30 to TRBJ1-2; D remains ambiguous. Germline V CDR1 and CDR2: GTSNPN, SVGIG (reference sequence). This CDR3 has 14 amino acids. Trimming took 0 bases from V and 8 from J, leaving 16 bases between them. CDR3 DNA: TGTGCCTGGAGTGTAGACTCTTCAGGTGGGGGCTACACCTTC. Its protein product is CAWSVDSSGGGYTF.

The chain joins TRBV28 to TRBJ2-7; 8 positions agree with TRBD1. J was trimmed by 4 bases and V by 6 bases; bases with no gene match: 14. Germline loops: CDR1 MDHEN, CDR2 SYDVKM. The CDR3 consists of 16 residues. The CDR3 bases are TGTGCCAGCAGGGGGACCCCAGGGGGCGCCCCGTACGAGCAGTACTTC. It translates to CASRGTPGGAPYEQYF.

The chain employs TRBV28 and TRBJ2-7; TRBD1 is a possible D gene (6 bases). Germline V gene data show CDR1 as MDHEN and CDR2 as SYDVKM. The V gene lost 5 bases and the J gene lost 2 bases, with 19 bases spanning the gap. This CDR3 has 16 residues. The CDR3 here is CASSISRFEGAYEQYF. As DNA, the CDR3 is TGTGCCAGCAGTATTTCCCGGTTTGAGGGGGCCTACGAGCAGTACTTC.

The chain combines TRBV7-2 with TRBJ2-7; 8 bases are shared with TRBD1. Trimming at V came to 5 bases and at J to 4 bases, leaving 10 bases not matched to a gene. Germline loops: CDR1 SGHTA, CDR2 FQGNSA. The CDR3 spans 15 residues. CDR3 loop: CASSPAGGDIYEQYF. CDR3 sequence (DNA): TGTGCCAGCAGCCCCGCAGGGGGCGATATATACGAGCAGTACTTC.